These 29 T cell receptor beta chains came from one sample sequenced in a study of cytomegalovirus exposure and HLA in healthy donors. The PCR employed 60 Vbeta primers together with 13 Jbeta primers. Profiled with immunoSEQ multiplex PCR; TCRdb holds only in-frame clones, not every one. The data hold around 150,000 clones, with roughly 80% observed a single time. Sequenced material: PBMCs. The receptors shown here come from a man aged 18 to 29 in good health and CMV-seropositive.

The J gene is TRBJ2-7, the V gene TRBV19, with TRBD1 matching over 8 bases. Germline CDR1 reads LNHDA; CDR2 reads SQIVND (reference sequence). CDR3 size: 14 residues. Trimming at V came to 6 bases and at J to 2 bases, leaving 6 bases not matched to a gene. The CDR3 bases are TGTGCCAGTAGCCGACAGGGGCTGGCCTACGAGCAGTACTTC. As protein: CASSRQGLAYEQYF.

The rearrangement joins TRBV28 to TRBJ2-7, with 7 bases that match TRBD2. Trimming cost V 4 bases and J 5 bases; bases outside gene matches: 11. This CDR3 has 15 residues. Germline V gene sequence: CDR1 MDHEN, CDR2 SYDVKM. Here the CDR3 DNA reads TGTGCCAGCAGTTCTACGGCGGGCGGGAGCGACGAGCAGTACTTC. It specifies CASSSTAGGSDEQYF.

The gene calls are TRBV7-2 and TRBJ2-1; D is possibly TRBD2 (6 bases). Trimming took off 6 bases at V and 4 bases at J, with 16 bases between the two ends. Germline values: CDR1 SGHTA, CDR2 FQGNSA. CDR3 length equals 15 residues. DNA for the CDR3: TGTGCCAGCAGTCCGGGTGGCGGGGATTACAATGAGCAGTTCTTC. This translates into CASSPGGGDYNEQFF.

This chain joins TRBV11-2 and TRBJ2-7, with D maybe TRBD1 (5 bases). CDR1 and CDR2 (germline): SGHAT, FQNNGV. V lost 6 bases and J 6 bases, leaving 12 bases between the germline ends. This CDR3 has 12 amino acids. CDR3 DNA sequence: TGTGCCAGCAGGCAGGGTCTTGTCGAGCAGTACTTC. It encodes CASRQGLVEQYF.

The rearrangement joins TRBV15 to TRBJ2-5; 7 bases align to TRBD2. Unmatched junction bases numbered 13, after V lost 3 bases and J lost 0 bases. The CDR3 sequence is 18 residues long. Germline CDR1 reads LNHNV; CDR2 reads YYDKDF (reference sequence). CDR3 in amino acids: CATSSTIGLVPYQETQYF. The CDR3, as DNA: TGTGCCACCAGCAGCACCATCGGACTAGTCCCATACCAAGAGACCCAGTACTTC. Based on the CDR3 plus reference TRBV15 and TRBJ2-5, the full variable domain is DAMVIQNPRYQVTQFGKPVTLSCSQTLNHNVMYWYQQKSSQAPKLLFHYYDKDFNNEADTPDNFQSRRPNTSFCFLDIRSPGLGDTAMYLCATSSTIGLVPYQETQYFGPGTRLLVL.

The chain has TRBV18 and TRBJ2-7, with TRBD2 as a possible D gene (6 bases). The length of the CDR3 is 15 residues. The germline V gene has CDR1 KGHSH and CDR2 LQKENI. V shed 3 bases and J shed 8 bases, with 20 bases lying between them. The CDR3 region is CASSPSRLEVTQQYF. The CDR3 region has the DNA TGTGCCAGCTCACCGAGCCGACTAGAGGTGACGCAGCAGTACTTC.

The chain has TRBV30 and TRBJ1-5; weak D call: TRBD1 (5 bases). The CDR3 covers 14 residues. CDR1 and CDR2 from the germline V gene are GTSNPN and SVGIG (reference sequence). V was pared by 0 bases and J by 6 bases, with 12 bases between. As DNA, the CDR3 is TGTGCCTGGAGTGTAGGGCAGGGCCCTCAGCCCCAGCATTTT. Translating it yields CAWSVGQGPQPQHF.

J is TRBJ1-2 and V is TRBV12-5; weak D call: TRBD1 (5 bases). The V end lost 4 bases, the J end lost 1 base, and 10 bases lay between the germline ends. Germline V gene sequence: CDR1 LGHNT, CDR2 FRNRAP. The CDR3 has 14 amino acids. Here the CDR3 reads CASGSPTDNYGYTF. For the CDR3, the DNA is TGTGCTAGTGGTTCCCCGACAGATAACTATGGCTACACCTTC.

V is TRBV5-4 and J is TRBJ2-1; 7 bases are shared with TRBD2. The CDR3 is made up of 15 amino acids. Per germline, CDR1 SGHNT and CDR2 YYREEE (reference sequence). Trimming at V came to 3 bases and at J to 4 bases, leaving 7 bases not matched to a gene. CDR3 bases: TGTGCCAGCAGCTCGAAGCGGGAATCTTACAATGAGCAGTTCTTC. Its translation: CASSSKRESYNEQFF.

The gene calls are TRBV18 and TRBJ2-5; 9 bases line up with TRBD2. CDR1 KGHSH and CDR2 LQKENI come from the germline V gene. The V segment lost 0 bases and the J segment 5 bases; nucleotides outside the gene matches: 7. This CDR3 contains 16 residues. The CDR3 DNA reads TGTGCCAGCTCACCACCGGGCGGGAGGGCTTCCGAGACCCAGTACTTC. Its protein product is CASSPPGGRASETQYF.

This clone was found once. V and J are TRBV30 and TRBJ2-1; D uncertain. The V and J ends lost 3 bases and 6 bases respectively, with 12 bases between them. The V gene's germline CDR1 is GTSNPN and CDR2 SVGIG (reference sequence). The CDR3 extends over 13 amino acids. The CDR3 DNA sequence: TGTGCCTGGAGGGCCGCTAGTGGCAATGAGCAGTTCTTC. The encoded protein is CAWRAASGNEQFF.

The chain combines TRBV21-1 with TRBJ2-1; the D segment call TRBD1 is taken from the table without a DNA check. TRBV21-1 is noted as a pseudogene. CDR3 length: 16 amino acids. Here the CDR3 DNA reads TGTGCCAGCAGCAAAATCCCAGGGGGCGTCCACAATGAGCAGTTCTTC. This translates into CASSKIPGGVHNEQFF.

This chain links TRBV9 with TRBJ2-2, with D unclear. CDR3 size: 15 residues. Trimming shortened V by 5 bases and J by 4 bases, and 15 bases separated the two germline ends. Germline assignment: CDR1 SGDLS and CDR2 YYNGEE. CDR3 bases: TGTGCCAGCAGTCGTAGTTCCCAAATCACCGGGGAGCTGTTTTTT. This gives the protein CASSRSSQITGELFF.

Comments on this clone: Sequence at one end of the junction differs from germline and may be a read error. The CDR3 DNA reads TGTACCAGCAGTTCGCGGAATCAGCCCCAGCATTTT. It translates to CTSSSRNQPQHF. The chain couples TRBV27 to TRBJ1-5; D remains ambiguous. The CDR3 consists of 12 residues. Per the germline V gene, CDR1 is MNHEY and CDR2 is SMNVEV (reference sequence).

The DNA for the CDR3 is TGTGCCTGGAGTATCATTGGACAGTATGCTGAAGCTTTCTTT. This sequence encodes CAWSIIGQYAEAFF. The V and J genes are TRBV30 and TRBJ1-1; TRBD1 might be the D (6 bases). The CDR3 consists of 14 residues. The ends were cut back, 2 bases at V and 6 bases at J, with 16 bases in the middle. Germline V lookup: CDR1 GTSNPN, CDR2 SVGIG (reference sequence).

This clone was detected only a few times. The chain couples TRBV2 to TRBJ2-3; TRBD2 matches 11 bases. The CDR3 is 13 residues long. Germline V CDR1 and CDR2: SNHLY, FYNNEI. Trimming took 9 bases from V and 10 from J; bases not matched to a gene: 9. In nucleotides, the CDR3 is TGTGCCAGTCACGGGACTAGCGGTCCCCCGCAGTATTTT. Translating gives CASHGTSGPPQYF.

The rearrangement links TRBV11-2 to TRBJ2-3, with 7 bases identical to TRBD1. CDR3 size: 15 residues. V gave up 1 base and J gave up 4 bases; unmatched junction bases: 5. Germline values: CDR1 SGHAT, CDR2 FQNNGV. The CDR3 DNA is TGTGCCAGCAGCTTAGTCAAAACAGGGGCAGATACGCAGTATTTT. As protein: CASSLVKTGADTQYF.

V gene TRBV4-1 combines with J gene TRBJ2-7, with D perhaps matching TRBD1 (5 bases). Trimming left V 0 bases short and J 7 bases short, with 22 bases between. The CDR3 is made up of 17 amino acids. Germline CDR1 reads MGHRA; CDR2 reads YSYEKL. Here the CDR3 reads CASSQEPSGRALKEQYF. For the CDR3, the DNA is TGCGCCAGCAGCCAAGAACCCTCGGGCAGGGCTTTAAAAGAGCAGTACTTC.

The chain employs TRBV7-9 and TRBJ2-1; a weak D match, TRBD2 (6 bases). Trimming removed 5 bases from V and 3 bases from J, with 20 bases in between. Germline V gene data show CDR1 as SEHNR and CDR2 as FQNEAQ (reference sequence). The CDR3 has 17 residues. CDR3 protein: CASSHTGVAGLYNEQFF. The CDR3 DNA reads as TGTGCCAGCAGCCATACCGGGGTGGCGGGACTCTACAATGAGCAGTTCTTC.

The rearrangement uses TRBV19 and TRBJ2-1; D uncertain. The germline gives CDR1 LNHDA, CDR2 SQIVND (reference sequence). This CDR3 has 14 residues. Trimming cost V 6 bases and J 4 bases, with 13 bases left between them. The CDR3: CASRQQNQYNEQFF. In nucleotides, the CDR3 is TGTGCCAGTAGACAGCAAAACCAGTACAATGAGCAGTTCTTC.

J is TRBJ1-4 and V is TRBV7-3, with 8 bases fitting TRBD1. Germline V gives CDR1 SGHTA, CDR2 FQGTGA. The junction had 6 bases not matched to a gene; V was cut back by 4 bases and J by 5 bases. The CDR3 length is 15 residues. The CDR3 protein is CASSSRDRKNEKLFF. Written as DNA, the CDR3 is TGTGCCAGCAGCTCGAGGGACAGGAAGAATGAAAAACTGTTTTTT.

In its sample, this clone was seen a few times. The V gene is TRBV4-2, the J gene TRBJ2-7; 13 bases fit TRBD2. The CDR3 has 16 amino acids. Germline assignment: CDR1 LGHNA and CDR2 YNFKEQ. V dropped 2 bases and J dropped 5; count of bases not matched to a gene: 6. The CDR3 sequence: CASSQRTSGRTNEQYF. CDR3 nucleotides: TGTGCCAGCAGCCAACGGACTAGCGGGAGAACAAACGAGCAGTACTTC.

The V gene is TRBV6-5, the J gene TRBJ2-7, with 8 positions matching TRBD1. The germline gives CDR1 MNHEY, CDR2 SVGAGI. The CDR3 contains 15 residues. After removal of 5 bases from V and 7 bases from J, the junction contained 13 bases not matched to a gene. The CDR3 here is CASSTRQGIAGEQYF. DNA for the CDR3: TGTGCCAGCAGTACGCGACAGGGGATCGCTGGTGAGCAGTACTTC.

This clone has only a few counts. The chain links TRBV7-2 to TRBJ2-1; D is undetermined. Trimming took off 3 bases at V and 10 bases at J, with 13 bases between the two ends. Looked up from germline, CDR1 is SGHTA and CDR2 is FQGNSA. The CDR3 totals 13 residues. This CDR3 reads CASSFLGRKEQFF. The CDR3 DNA is TGTGCCAGCAGCTTCCTTGGGCGTAAAGAGCAGTTCTTC.

This clone was counted a single time. This chain links TRBV6-1 with TRBJ2-1, with 8 bases fitting TRBD1. Germline assignment: CDR1 MNHNS and CDR2 SASEGT. The CDR3 totals 16 residues. The J segment lost 8 bases and the V segment lost 4 bases, leaving 13 bases of the junction unmatched. CDR3 DNA sequence: TGTGCCAGCAGTGCAGCGACAGGGGCGGTTGTCTATGAGCAGTTCTTC. Its translation is CASSAATGAVVYEQFF.

This clone was recorded a few times. The V and J genes are TRBV27 and TRBJ2-1; 11 bases are shared with TRBD2. The CDR3 has 20 residues. The trim removed 3 bases at V and 7 bases at J, leaving 20 bases unmatched. Germline V gives CDR1 MNHEY, CDR2 SMNVEV (reference sequence). The CDR3 nucleotides read TGTGCCAGCAGTTTCCCCCCAATGGGGTTCCTAGCGGGAGGCCCTAATGAGCAGTTCTTC. Translated, it gives CASSFPPMGFLAGGPNEQFF.

This clone was seen a handful of times. The J gene is TRBJ2-1, the V gene TRBV28, with TRBD2 matching 10 bases. Germline CDR1 MDHEN, CDR2 SYDVKM. There are 16 residues in the CDR3. V was clipped by 1 base and J by 8 bases; unmatched bases: 8. For the CDR3, the DNA is TGTGCCAGCAGTTTATCGCCTAGCGGGAGTTTCGATGAGCAGTTCTTC. Protein: CASSLSPSGSFDEQFF. Full variable domain (outside the CDR3, taken from reference TRBV28 and TRBJ2-1): DVKVTQSSRYLVKRTGEKVFLECVQDMDHENMFWYRQDPGLGLRLIYFSYDVKMKEKGDIPEGYSVSREKKERFSLILESASTNQTSMYLCASSLSPSGSFDEQFFGPGTRLTVL.

The genes are TRBV18 and TRBJ2-3; 9 bases are a match to TRBD2. V trimming: 4 bases; J trimming: 1 base; junction bases outside the gene matches: 0. CDR3 size: 14 residues. Germline lookup yields CDR1 KGHSH and CDR2 LQKENI. This CDR3 is CASSRTSGTDTQYF. The CDR3 coding sequence is TGTGCCAGCTCACGGACTAGCGGCACAGATACGCAGTATTTT.

The chain is built from TRBV5-1 and TRBJ2-1, with no clear D. The germline gives CDR1 SGHRS, CDR2 YFSETQ. The V gene lost 5 bases and the J gene lost 0 bases, with 12 bases spanning the gap. This CDR3 is built from 15 residues. The CDR3 loop is CASSQTASSYNEQFF. CDR3 in DNA: TGCGCCAGCAGTCAGACCGCTAGCTCCTACAATGAGCAGTTCTTC. The full variable domain, in which reference TRBV5-1 and TRBJ2-1 provide the parts outside the CDR3, is KAGVTQTPRYLIKTRGQQVTLSCSPISGHRSVSWYQQTPGQGLQFLFEYFSETQRNKGNFPGRFSGRQFSNSRSEMNVSTLELGDSALYLCASSQTASSYNEQFFGPGTRLTVL.